This T cell receptor (beta chain) was documented in a study of blood T cell repertoires in COVID-19. Study overall: Researchers got acute and convalescent COVID-19 samples from the United States, Italy and Spain. PBMCs, B-cell-depleted T cells, or T cells were the source of the cDNA or gDNA that made up the material.

Authors' methods: How many nucleated cells were present was estimated from reference gene primer amplification. The assay was immunoSEQ multiplex PCR, and TCRdb's table has in-frame clones only and misses some. The V and J calls and clone size are taken from that table; D and trimming were inferred from the DNA. Altogether about 120,000 clones are present, roughly 87% being singletons, with the ten largest covering 7.7%. CDR1 is LGHDT and CDR2 is YNNKEL in the germline V gene (reference sequence). This CDR3 region has 18 residues. V was pared by 0 bases and J by 1 base, with 9 bases of the junction left unmatched.

The source is a human donor in a cohort sampled during active COVID-19. This chain connects TRBV3-1 (or the pseudogene TRBV3-2) to TRBJ2-1, with 7 bases matching TRBD2. Sequencing input: peripheral blood. CDR3 in amino acids: CASSQDASGASSYNEQFF. In DNA form, the CDR3 reads TGTGCCAGCAGCCAAGATGCTAGCGGCGCCTCATCCTACAATGAGCAGTTCTTC.